This T cell receptor beta chain was captured in a study of T cell responses to AZD1222 COVID-19 vaccine. The method was immunoSEQ multiplex PCR; TCRdb's version includes in-frame clones alone and lacks a portion of them. The data contain 15,000 to 20,000 clones, roughly four fifths of them singletons. Findings of the study overall: Spike as a whole was targeted by vaccine-associated CD4 TCRs, dominant at 160-218 and 743-854. Baseline testing showed seropositivity in only five to seven AZD1222 recipients. Spike-specific TCR breadth rose after two AZD1222 doses, and depth rose as well. Unmutated variant regions are reportedly targeted by nearly half of spike-specific TCRs.

The V end lost 2 bases, the J end lost 3 bases, and 11 bases lay between the germline ends. The CDR3 extends over 15 amino acids. Germline CDR1 LGHNA, CDR2 YNFKEQ. The table lists this clone with a few counts. What it binds is not known. The chain combines TRBV4-2 with TRBJ2-1; D is uncertain. This material consisted of peripheral blood, taken 28 days after the second AZD1222 dose. The receptor was isolated from an adult who received the AZD1222 COVID-19 vaccine. CDR3 protein: CASSQNSDLYNEQFF. DNA for the CDR3: TGTGCCAGCAGCCAAAACAGCGACCTCTACAATGAGCAGTTCTTC.